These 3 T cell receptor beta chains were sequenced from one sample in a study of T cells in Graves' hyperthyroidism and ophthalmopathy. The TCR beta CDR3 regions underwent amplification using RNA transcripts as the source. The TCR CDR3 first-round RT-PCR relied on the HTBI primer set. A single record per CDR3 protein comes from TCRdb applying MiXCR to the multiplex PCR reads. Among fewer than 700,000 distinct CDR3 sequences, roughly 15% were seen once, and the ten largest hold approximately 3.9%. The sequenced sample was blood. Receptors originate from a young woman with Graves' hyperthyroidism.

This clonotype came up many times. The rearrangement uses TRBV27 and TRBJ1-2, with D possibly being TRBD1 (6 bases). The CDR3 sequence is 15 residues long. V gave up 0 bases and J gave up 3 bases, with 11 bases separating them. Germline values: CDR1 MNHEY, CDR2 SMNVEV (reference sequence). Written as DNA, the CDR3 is TGTGCCAGCAGTTTATCGGGGGGCGCGTACTATGGCTACACCTTC. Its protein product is CASSLSGGAYYGYTF.

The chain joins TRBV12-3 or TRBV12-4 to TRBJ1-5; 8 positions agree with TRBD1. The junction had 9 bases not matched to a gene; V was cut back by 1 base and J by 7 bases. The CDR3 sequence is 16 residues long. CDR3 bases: TGTGCCAGCAGTTTAGGGACAGGGATCCGAATCCAGCCCCAGCATTTT. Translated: CASSLGTGIRIQPQHF.

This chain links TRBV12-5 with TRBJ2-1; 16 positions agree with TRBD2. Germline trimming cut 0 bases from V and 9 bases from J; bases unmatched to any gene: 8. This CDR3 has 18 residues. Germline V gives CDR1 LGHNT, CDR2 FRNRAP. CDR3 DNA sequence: TGTGCTAGTGGTTTGGTACTAGGGACTAGCGGGAGGGGGACTGAGCAGTTCTTC. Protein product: CASGLVLGTSGRGTEQFF.